Following are 14 T cell receptor beta chains from one sample sequenced in a study of Graves' ophthalmopathy and Graves' hyperthyroidism. Amplified TCR beta CDR3 regions were obtained using RNA transcripts as template. RT-PCR in the first round used HTBI primers; a second-round multiplex PCR followed. TCRdb fed the multiplex PCR reads into MiXCR, producing one record per CDR3 protein. The sample records approximately 640,000 distinct CDR3 sequences, about 40% being singletons. The source material was peripheral blood. All receptors come from an adult man with Graves' ophthalmopathy.

This clonotype was counted once. The rearrangement joins TRBV7-9 to TRBJ1-2; TRBD1 aligns across 9 bases. The germline CDR1 and CDR2 sequences are SEHNR and FQNEAQ (reference sequence). This CDR3 contains 12 residues. Unmatched junction bases numbered 5, after V lost 3 bases and J lost 12 bases. The CDR3 reads CASSLRQGENTF. CDR3 bases: TGTGCCAGCAGCTTGAGACAGGGGGAGAACACCTTC. Full variable domain (rest looked up from reference TRBV7-9 and TRBJ1-2): DTGVSQNPRHKITKRGQNVTFRCDPISEHNRLYWYRQTLGQGPEFLTYFQNEAQLEKSRLLSDRFSAERPKGSFSTLEIQRTEQGDSAMYLCASSLRQGENTFGSGTRLTVV.

This chain links TRBV4-1 with TRBJ1-2, with D unresolved. CDR3 size: 12 residues. The V gene lost 5 bases and the J gene lost 4 bases, with 8 bases spanning the gap. Germline V gene sequence: CDR1 MGHRA, CDR2 YSYEKL. The CDR3 DNA is TGCGCCAGCAGCAGTTTCCGCTATGGCTACACCTTC. Translation: CASSSFRYGYTF.

In this sample, this clonotype turned up a few times. V usage is TRBV6-6 and J usage is TRBJ2-7, with D unresolved. The length of the CDR3 is 13 residues. V lost 7 bases to trimming and J lost 2 bases, with 12 bases between them. The germline CDR1 and CDR2 sequences are MNHNY and SVGAGI (reference sequence). The CDR3 DNA reads TGTGCCAGCATTCAGACACCTACCTACGAGCAGTACTTC. It yields the protein CASIQTPTYEQYF.

This clonotype was counted only a few times. J is TRBJ2-5 and V is TRBV7-2, with 11 bases matching TRBD2. Losses at the gene ends were 1 base for V and 7 bases for J; bases not matched to a gene: 14. Germline CDR1 SGHTA, CDR2 FQGNSA. This CDR3 has 18 amino acids. CDR3 coding DNA: TGTGCCAGCAGCTTAGGGGAATTGGTAGCGGGAGGGCTCACGACCCAGTACTTC. It yields the protein CASSLGELVAGGLTTQYF.

In this sample, this clonotype turned up many times. The chain links TRBV19 to TRBJ1-4; no clear D. V lost 7 bases and J lost 3, with 12 bases in between. CDR1 is LNHDA and CDR2 is SQIVND in the germline V gene (reference sequence). The CDR3 runs 14 residues. This CDR3 is CASKRQASNEKLFF. The CDR3 DNA is TGTGCCAGTAAAAGGCAGGCTTCTAATGAAAAACTGTTTTTT.

This clonotype was picked up many times. This chain links TRBV7-9 with TRBJ1-1; TRBD1 might be the D (5 bases). CDR1 and CDR2 (germline): SEHNR, FQNEAQ (reference sequence). CDR3 length: 14 amino acids. V lost 1 base to trimming and J lost 2 bases, with 8 bases between them. This CDR3 is CASSLVGGNTEAFF. In DNA, the CDR3 is TGTGCCAGCAGCTTAGTTGGGGGTAACACTGAAGCTTTCTTT.

This rearrangement joins TRBV15 to TRBJ2-2; TRBD1 matches 9 bases. In germline, CDR1 is LNHNV, CDR2 YYDKDF (reference sequence). The CDR3 has 16 residues. J was trimmed by 2 bases and V by 10 bases; bases with no gene match: 11. The CDR3 loop reads CASSSSGQGNTGELFF. As DNA, the CDR3 is TGTGCCAGCAGTTCCTCGGGACAGGGTAACACCGGGGAGCTGTTTTTT.

The chain has TRBV6-1 and TRBJ1-1; D gene unclear. The CDR3 totals 13 residues. Germline values: CDR1 MNHNS, CDR2 SASEGT. V was trimmed by 6 bases and J by 5 bases, leaving 13 bases between them. CDR3 coding DNA: TGTGCCAGCAGGGAATCGTTGGGTACTGAAGCTTTCTTT. This gives the protein CASRESLGTEAFF.

Turning to this clonotype: At one of its ends the junction is not consistent with the germline gene, which may arise from a read error. J is TRBJ2-5 and V is TRBV5-1; TRBD2 aligns across 9 bases. There are 14 residues in the CDR3. CDR1 is SGHRS, CDR2 YFSETQ, per germline. The DNA for the CDR3 is TGCGTCAGCAGCTTGGCGGGAGGGGGTGAGACCCAGTACTTC. Its protein is CVSSLAGGGETQYF.

In its sample, this clonotype was seen a few times. This sequence joins TRBV7-2 and TRBJ1-5; D might be TRBD1 (6 bases). V was pared by 2 bases and J by 4 bases, with 12 bases between. The CDR3 consists of 15 residues. CDR1 and CDR2 from the germline V gene are SGHTA and FQGNSA. This chain's CDR3 is CASSLSRQENQPQHF. Written as DNA, the CDR3 is TGTGCCAGCAGCTTAAGTCGACAGGAGAATCAGCCCCAGCATTTT.

The chain carries TRBV24-1 and TRBJ1-2; the match to TRBD1 covers 8 bases. The CDR3 length is 14 residues. The junction had 6 bases not matched to a gene; V was cut back by 3 bases and J by 7 bases. Looked up from germline, CDR1 is KGHDR and CDR2 is SFDVKD. CDR3 coding DNA: TGTGCCACCAGTGATCCAGTGACAGGGGCTGGCTACACCTTC. It yields the protein CATSDPVTGAGYTF.

This clonotype came up a few times. The gene calls are TRBV18 and TRBJ1-2; 7 bases map to TRBD1. From germline, CDR1 is KGHSH and CDR2 LQKENI. V lost 2 bases to trimming and J lost 7 bases; unmatched junction nucleotides: 4. CDR3 size: 13 residues. The CDR3 region is CASSPTRTGGYTF. CDR3 bases: TGTGCCAGCTCACCAACGAGGACAGGTGGCTACACCTTC. Full variable domain (missing parts from reference TRBV18 and TRBJ1-2): NAGVMQNPRHLVRRRGQEARLRCSPMKGHSHVYWYRQLPEEGLKFMVYLQKENIIDESGMPKERFSAEFPKEGPSILRIQQVVRGDSAAYFCASSPTRTGGYTFGSGTRLTVV.

CDR3 loop: CASSPQTSGGAYEQYF. CDR3 sequence (DNA): TGTGCCAGCAGCCCTCAGACTAGCGGGGGAGCCTACGAGCAGTACTTC. The chain is built from TRBV11-2 and TRBJ2-7; TRBD2 matches at 12 bases. The J segment lost 2 bases and the V segment lost 5 bases, leaving 7 bases of the junction unmatched. The CDR3 has 16 residues. Germline values: CDR1 SGHAT, CDR2 FQNNGV.

This clonotype was seen a single time. The chain combines TRBV7-9 with TRBJ1-4; 12 bases align to TRBD1. The V segment lost 3 bases and the J segment 8 bases; nucleotides outside the gene matches: 7. CDR3 size: 16 residues. CDR1 and CDR2 from the germline V gene are SEHNR and FQNEAQ (reference sequence). CDR3 nucleotides: TGTGCCAGCAGCTTTGACCGGGACAGGGGGCGAGAAAAACTGTTTTTT. Encoded protein: CASSFDRDRGREKLFF.